This T cell receptor beta chain was recovered during a study of cytomegalovirus exposure and HLA in healthy donors (dated by TCRdb to the late 2010s). With respect to the entire study: In an earlier analysis of some 550 of the donors, approximately 260 Gb of sequence data and 90 million to 130 million unique TCR beta sequences from some 170 million T cells were reported. Approximately 300 gigabases of sequencing data and approximately 92 million unique TCR sequences made up an early release that covered nearly 650 HLA-typed donors. Of the roughly 390 genotyped donors, approximately 83% fell in the genetic ancestry cluster associated with self-reported Caucasian donors. The study aimed to test whether signatures of past pathogen exposure could be identified by cataloging public T cell receptors. The study used immunosequencing to profile the T cell repertoires of several hundred subjects and linked those repertoires to cytomegalovirus serostatus. In addition to the first cohort of roughly 670 subjects, a separate validation cohort of approximately 130 different subjects was used. High-throughput TCR immunosequencing, statistical association of individual TCRs with disease status, and machine learning were combined to predict cytomegalovirus infection status. To study patterns of TCR occurrence, a later analysis re-analyzed previously published TCR beta repertoires from hundreds of donors and added high-resolution HLA genotyping. Rather than drawing on any new phenotypic data, the later analysis identified candidate immune exposures from TCR beta sequences and the way those sequences occurred across donors. To decide whether each TCR beta V gene segment behaved as functional or pseudogenic, an earlier analysis of some 570 of the donors relied on high-throughput TCR beta sequencing. Donor age, sex, ethnicity and CMV serostatus were compiled alongside the repertoire data. A later genetic analysis used genome-wide SNP genotypes for about three fifths of the roughly 700 donors, treating that subset as a discovery cohort. Every discovery cohort repertoire had been produced on one sequencing platform. HLA typing included class I and class II loci at four-digit resolution. Typing coverage differed by locus: A, B, C, DRB1 and DQB1 were typed in roughly 620-640 donors, DQA1 in about 550, DPA1 in 600 to 610, and DPB1 in approximately 450. Four to six DR-DQ haplotypes were handled as single units for association and clustering because linkage in the cohort was strong. Across 300 to 500 genotyped donors of the cohort, an average of about 240,000 unique TCR beta nucleotide sequences per donor were sequenced, and 15% to 20% of those sequences were non-productive. Broader findings and caveats from the paper: An association between a missense DCLRE1C variant and V-gene and J-gene trimming of TCR beta chains was found in a later genetic analysis and replicated in an independent cohort. In the study, 150 to 200 TCR beta chains were listed as associated with cytomegalovirus. A few of the identified cytomegalovirus-associated TCR beta chains were confirmed in vitro to be specific for cytomegalovirus antigens. Because HLA typing was missing for some donors at each locus, association tests included only the typed subset. The sequencing pipeline was judged likely to have produced a cluster of highly shared sequence variants as a technical artifact. In a later analysis, some 17,000 TCR beta sequences were associated with specific HLA alleles at a false discovery rate of 0.05. According to a later analysis, most CMV-associated TCR beta chains appeared to be HLA-restricted, and the HLA associations seemed to be driven largely by CMV exposure. Cytomegalovirus status was reported to be diagnosed by the classifier with high specificity and sensitivity in both the original and validation cohorts. A further reported finding was that TCR beta sequences accurately predicted the HLA-A and HLA-B alleles for most subjects in the first cohort. When HLA alleles, especially DR and DQ, strongly co-occurred, TCR associations were difficult to assign to individual alleles. Several of the top co-occurrence clusters appeared to be linked to parvovirus B19, influenza, CMV and Epstein-Barr virus, according to a later analysis. Approximately 16 rarely observed V segments, including chromosome 9 orphons, were excluded from the earlier analysis of about 500 of the donors because counts were too low. In an earlier analysis of 587 of the donors, most TCR beta V segments appeared in productive rearrangements about 90% or about 30% of the time, broadly matching IMGT annotations. Roughly uniform sequencing depth across donors was assumed in presence/absence analyses, although this assumption may not hold. A later analysis found that TCR association rates varied across HLA loci, with DRB1 alleles showing the most associated TCRs and HLA-C alleles the fewest. Most TCR sequences were seen in very few donors, while some public TCRs were found in many individuals. Compared with equally common non-associated chains, HLA-associated TCR beta chains in a later analysis were more clonally expanded and had lower generation probabilities. Correlated functional status among segregating V segments might be attributable to linkage disequilibrium, but an unknown experimental factor could not be ruled out. A later genetic analysis reported fewer N-insertions in productive TCRs among donors in an Asian-associated ancestry cluster than the roughly 700-donor mean. For the cohort, immune exposure information was limited to CMV serostatus. According to the authors, the approach could potentially be generalized to other disease states and immunological phenotypes. This cohort had only TCR beta chains sequenced, and the lack of alpha or paired-chain data limited which features could be detected. Some IMGT-functional V segments, including TRBV6-2 and TRBV6-3, could not be told apart with the 87-base-pair reads, so those segments were excluded.

As concerns this clone: This receptor's antigen is unknown. No much larger clonotype is one base removed from it; base qualities were not supplied.

The cohort comprised 550 to 700 healthy bone marrow donors. At the time of sampling, every cohort member was nominally healthy, though immune exposures that went unrecorded were likely present. The donor tested CMV seronegative, placing the donor among the roughly 340 seronegative members of the cohort. Every donor gave a peripheral blood sample, and the peripheral blood mononuclear cells from that sample were used for TCR beta sequencing. Genomic DNA was extracted from the blood cell samples with the Qiagen DNeasy Blood Extraction Kit. The method was the immunoSEQ multiplex PCR assay. The multiplex PCR relied on a mix of 60 forward primers for TCR Vbeta segments and 13 reverse primers for TCR Jbeta segments. Amplification of the CDR3 region of rearranged TCR beta genes was performed with a multiplex PCR assay on genomic DNA. The amplified TCR beta libraries were sequenced on the Illumina HiSeq System as 87-base-pair reads. The source study handled its data this way. In a later analysis, roughly 80 million unique TCR beta chains were counted across the 500 to 850 repertoires, and approximately 9.9 million of these chains were shared by at least two donors. Raw reads were error-corrected and collapsed into unique sequences by a nearest-neighbor algorithm in which closely related sequences were merged to remove PCR and sequencing errors. CDR3 sequences were aligned to IMGT reference sequences to assign V, D and J gene segments. For a sequence to be retained, a match of at least six nucleotides to both a V gene segment and a J gene segment was required. A rearrangement counted as productive if the CDR3 had no stop codons and remained in frame with V and J, and every other rearrangement counted as non-productive. Following IMGT convention, CDR3 was defined as the stretch from the second conserved V-encoded cysteine to the conserved J-encoded phenylalanine. Sequences without an unambiguous match to a single V gene segment were excluded from the earlier analysis of about 630 of the donors. In an earlier analysis of roughly 600 of the donors, a V segment was called functional when productive rearrangements were above 56.7%, and segregating when the standard deviation between donors exceeded 5%. A statistical classification framework was built for diagnosing cytomegalovirus status from the catalog of TCR beta chain sequences. A later analysis assigned V and J genes by comparing TCR nucleotide sequences with IMGT/GENE-DB human TR gene sequences. Using the TCRdist pipeline, a later analysis assigned CDR3 sequences along with most-parsimonious VDJ recombination scenarios. In a later analysis, every TCR beta chain was defined by the combination of its CDR3 amino acid sequence and its V-gene family, and reads without a unique V-gene family were dropped. As a way to deal with suspected cross-contamination and a sequencing artifact, a later analysis dropped hundreds of nucleotide sequences that were highly shared and had low generation probability. A later analysis calculated a clonal expansion index for each public chain from normalized within-repertoire ranks of inferred template counts. In a later analysis, generation probabilities were computed using a VDJ recombination model fitted to out-of-frame rearrangements, and the results were checked against IGoR. In a later analysis, TCR-TCR, TCR-HLA and TCR-CMV co-occurrence was scored with hypergeometric tests, and a repertoire-size bias correction was applied to TCR pairs. To estimate false discovery rates, a later analysis permuted the HLA or CMV assignments 20 times. A later analysis grouped co-occurring TCRs with DBSCAN, adding TCRdist sequence similarity when clustering within HLA-allele-positive subsets. Repertoires with fewer than 30,000 or more than 120,000 public chains, plus five repertoires with anomalous nucleotide sharing, were excluded from co-occurrence clustering. The clones in this table, taken by TCRdb from immuneACCESS, are in-frame only. Not every clone is retained; where verified, under half of the shortfall comes from an unresolved V gene, and the cause of the rest is unknown. V, J and clone size are taken as reported in that table, and D and trimming were inferred from the DNA itself. The sample contains 100,000 to 150,000 clones, approximately 82% of them found a single time. The top ten constitute roughly 2.7% of the sample.

The CDR3 runs 15 amino acids, cysteine and phenylalanine included. Of all the DNA, just the CDR3 is kept, 45 bases in frame from base 1. V is trimmed back by 2 bases and J by 6 bases, and the junction contains 4 bases that no gene match accounts for. CDR1 and CDR2, looked up from the germline V gene, are SGHAT and FQNNGV. The sequencing input was PBMCs. The TCR was taken from a middle-aged man in good health and CMV-seronegative. The rearrangement combines TRBV11-2 with TRBJ1-4; 9 bases in the junction line up with TRBD1. The DNA sequence reads TGTGCCAGCAGCTTAAAGGGGACAGGGTATGAAAAACTGTTTTTT. Its protein is CASSLKGTGYEKLFF. Here the CDR3 is joined to the reference TRBV11-2 and TRBJ1-4 genes, and the full variable domain is: EAGVAQSPRYKIIEKRQSVAFWCNPISGHATLYWYQQILGQGPKLLIQFQNNGVVDDSQLPKDRFSAERLKGVDSTLKIQPAKLEDSAVYLCASSLKGTGYEKLFFGSGTQLSVL.